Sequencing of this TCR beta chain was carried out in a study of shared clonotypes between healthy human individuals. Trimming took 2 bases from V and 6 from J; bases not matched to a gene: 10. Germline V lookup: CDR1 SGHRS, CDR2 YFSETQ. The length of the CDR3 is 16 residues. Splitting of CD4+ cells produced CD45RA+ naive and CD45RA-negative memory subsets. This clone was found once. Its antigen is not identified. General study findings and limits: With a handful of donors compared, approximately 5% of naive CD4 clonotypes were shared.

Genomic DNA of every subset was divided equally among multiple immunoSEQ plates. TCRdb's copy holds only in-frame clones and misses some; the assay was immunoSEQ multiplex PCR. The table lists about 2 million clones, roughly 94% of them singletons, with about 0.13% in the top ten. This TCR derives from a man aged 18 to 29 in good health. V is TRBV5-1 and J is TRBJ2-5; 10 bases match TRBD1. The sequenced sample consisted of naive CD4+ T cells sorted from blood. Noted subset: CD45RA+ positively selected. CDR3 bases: TGCGCCAGCAGCTTAAGTTCCGGGACAGGGGAACAGACCCAGTACTTC. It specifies CASSLSSGTGEQTQYF.